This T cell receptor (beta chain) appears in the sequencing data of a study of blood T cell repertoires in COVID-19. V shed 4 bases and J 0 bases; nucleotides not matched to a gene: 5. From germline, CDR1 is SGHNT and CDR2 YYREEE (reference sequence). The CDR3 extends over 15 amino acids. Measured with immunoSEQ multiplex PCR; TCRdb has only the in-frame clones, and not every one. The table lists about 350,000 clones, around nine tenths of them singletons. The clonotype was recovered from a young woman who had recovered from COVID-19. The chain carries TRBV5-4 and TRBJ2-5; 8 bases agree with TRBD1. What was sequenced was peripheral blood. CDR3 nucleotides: TGTGCCAGCAGCGCCGGGGACAGGTACCAAGAGACCCAGTACTTC. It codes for CASSAGDRYQETQYF.